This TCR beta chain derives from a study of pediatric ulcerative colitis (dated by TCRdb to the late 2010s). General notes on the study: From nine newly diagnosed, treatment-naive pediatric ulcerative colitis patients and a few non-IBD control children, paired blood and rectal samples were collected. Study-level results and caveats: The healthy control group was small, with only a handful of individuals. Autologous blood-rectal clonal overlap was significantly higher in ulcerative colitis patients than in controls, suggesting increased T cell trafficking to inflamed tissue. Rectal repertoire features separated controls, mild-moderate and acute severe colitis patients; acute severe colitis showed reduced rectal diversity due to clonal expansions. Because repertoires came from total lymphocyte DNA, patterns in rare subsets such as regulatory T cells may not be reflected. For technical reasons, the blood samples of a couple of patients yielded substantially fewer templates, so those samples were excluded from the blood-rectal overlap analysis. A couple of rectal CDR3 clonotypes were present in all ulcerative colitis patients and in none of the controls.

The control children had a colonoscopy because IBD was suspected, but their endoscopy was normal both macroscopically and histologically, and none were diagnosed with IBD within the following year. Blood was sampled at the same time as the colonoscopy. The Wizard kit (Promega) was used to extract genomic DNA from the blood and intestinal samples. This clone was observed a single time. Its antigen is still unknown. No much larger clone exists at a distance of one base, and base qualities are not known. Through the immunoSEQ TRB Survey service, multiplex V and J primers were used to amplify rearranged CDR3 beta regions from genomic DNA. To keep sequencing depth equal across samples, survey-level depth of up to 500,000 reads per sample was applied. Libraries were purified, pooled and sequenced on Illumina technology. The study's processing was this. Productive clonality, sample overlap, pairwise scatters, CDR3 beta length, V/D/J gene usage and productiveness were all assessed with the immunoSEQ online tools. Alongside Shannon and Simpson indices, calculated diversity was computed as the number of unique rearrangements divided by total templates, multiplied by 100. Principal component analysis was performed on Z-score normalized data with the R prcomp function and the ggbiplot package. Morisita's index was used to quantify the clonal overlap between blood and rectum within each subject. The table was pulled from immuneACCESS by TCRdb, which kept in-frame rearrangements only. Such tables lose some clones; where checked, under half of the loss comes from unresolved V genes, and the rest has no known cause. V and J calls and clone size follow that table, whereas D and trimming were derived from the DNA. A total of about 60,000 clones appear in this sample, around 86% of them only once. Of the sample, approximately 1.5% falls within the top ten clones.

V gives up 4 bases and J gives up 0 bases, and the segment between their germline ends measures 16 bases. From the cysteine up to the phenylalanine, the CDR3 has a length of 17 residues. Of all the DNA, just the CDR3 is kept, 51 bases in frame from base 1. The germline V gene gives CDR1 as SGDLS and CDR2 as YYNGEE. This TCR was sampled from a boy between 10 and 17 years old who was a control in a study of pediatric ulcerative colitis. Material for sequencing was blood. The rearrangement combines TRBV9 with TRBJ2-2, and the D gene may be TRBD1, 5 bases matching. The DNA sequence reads TGTGCCAGCAGCCCCAGAAGGGGATTCGCGAACACCGGGGAGCTGTTTTTT. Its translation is CASSPRRGFANTGELFF.